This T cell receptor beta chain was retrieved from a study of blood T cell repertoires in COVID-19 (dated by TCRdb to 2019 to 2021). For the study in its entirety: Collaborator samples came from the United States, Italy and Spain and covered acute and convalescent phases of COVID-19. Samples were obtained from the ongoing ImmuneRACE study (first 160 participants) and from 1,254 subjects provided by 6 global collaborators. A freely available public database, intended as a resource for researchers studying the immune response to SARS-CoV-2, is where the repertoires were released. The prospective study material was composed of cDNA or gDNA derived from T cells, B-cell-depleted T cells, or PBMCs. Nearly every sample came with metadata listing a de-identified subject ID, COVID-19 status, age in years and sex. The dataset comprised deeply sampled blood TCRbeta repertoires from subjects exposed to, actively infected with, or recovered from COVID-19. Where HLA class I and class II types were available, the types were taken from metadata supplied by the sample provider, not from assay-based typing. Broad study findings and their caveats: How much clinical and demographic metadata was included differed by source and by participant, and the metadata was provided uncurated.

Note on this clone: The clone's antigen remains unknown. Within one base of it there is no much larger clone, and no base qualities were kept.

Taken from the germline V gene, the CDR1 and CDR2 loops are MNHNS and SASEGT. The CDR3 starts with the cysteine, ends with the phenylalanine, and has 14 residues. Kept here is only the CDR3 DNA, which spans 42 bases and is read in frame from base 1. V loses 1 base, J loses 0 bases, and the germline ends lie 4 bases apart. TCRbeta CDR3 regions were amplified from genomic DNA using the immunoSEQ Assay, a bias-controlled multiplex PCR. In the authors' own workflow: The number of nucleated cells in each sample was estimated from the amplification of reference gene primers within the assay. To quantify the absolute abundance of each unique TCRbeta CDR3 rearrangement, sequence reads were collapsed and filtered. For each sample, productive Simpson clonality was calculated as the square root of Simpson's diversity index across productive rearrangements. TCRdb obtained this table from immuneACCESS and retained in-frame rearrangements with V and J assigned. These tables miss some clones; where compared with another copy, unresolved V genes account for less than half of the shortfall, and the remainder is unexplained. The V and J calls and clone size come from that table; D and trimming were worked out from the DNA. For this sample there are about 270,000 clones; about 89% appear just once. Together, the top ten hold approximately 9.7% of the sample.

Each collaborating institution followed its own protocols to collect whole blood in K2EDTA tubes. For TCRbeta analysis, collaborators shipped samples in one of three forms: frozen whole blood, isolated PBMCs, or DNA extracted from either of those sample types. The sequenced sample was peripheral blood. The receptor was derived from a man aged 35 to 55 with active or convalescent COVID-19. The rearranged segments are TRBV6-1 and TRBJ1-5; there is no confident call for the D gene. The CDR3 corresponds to CASSEDISNQPQHF. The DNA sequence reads TGTGCCAGCAGTGAAGACATTAGCAATCAGCCCCAGCATTTT.